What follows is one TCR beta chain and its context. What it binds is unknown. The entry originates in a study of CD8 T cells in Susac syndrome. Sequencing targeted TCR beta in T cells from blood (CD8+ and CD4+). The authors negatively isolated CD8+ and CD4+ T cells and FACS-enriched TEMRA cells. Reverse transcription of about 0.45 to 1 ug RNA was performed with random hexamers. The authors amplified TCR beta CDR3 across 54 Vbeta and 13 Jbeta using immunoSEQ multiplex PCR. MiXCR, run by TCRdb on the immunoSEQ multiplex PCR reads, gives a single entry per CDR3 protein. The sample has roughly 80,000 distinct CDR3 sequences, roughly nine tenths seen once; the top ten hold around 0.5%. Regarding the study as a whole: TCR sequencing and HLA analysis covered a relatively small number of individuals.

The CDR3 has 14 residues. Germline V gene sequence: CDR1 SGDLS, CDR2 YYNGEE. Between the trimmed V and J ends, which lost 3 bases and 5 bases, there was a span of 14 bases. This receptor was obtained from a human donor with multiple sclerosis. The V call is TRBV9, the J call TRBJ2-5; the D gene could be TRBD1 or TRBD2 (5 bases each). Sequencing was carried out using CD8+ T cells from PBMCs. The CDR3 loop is CASSGSQGVETQYF. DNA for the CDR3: TGTGCCAGCAGCGGGTCCCAGGGAGTGGAGACCCAGTACTTC. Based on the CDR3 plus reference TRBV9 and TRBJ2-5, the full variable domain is DSGVTQTPKHLITATGQRVTLRCSPRSGDLSVYWYQQSLDQGLQFLIQYYNGEERAKGNILERFSAQQFPDLHSELNLSSLELGDSALYFCASSGSQGVETQYFGPGTRLLVL.